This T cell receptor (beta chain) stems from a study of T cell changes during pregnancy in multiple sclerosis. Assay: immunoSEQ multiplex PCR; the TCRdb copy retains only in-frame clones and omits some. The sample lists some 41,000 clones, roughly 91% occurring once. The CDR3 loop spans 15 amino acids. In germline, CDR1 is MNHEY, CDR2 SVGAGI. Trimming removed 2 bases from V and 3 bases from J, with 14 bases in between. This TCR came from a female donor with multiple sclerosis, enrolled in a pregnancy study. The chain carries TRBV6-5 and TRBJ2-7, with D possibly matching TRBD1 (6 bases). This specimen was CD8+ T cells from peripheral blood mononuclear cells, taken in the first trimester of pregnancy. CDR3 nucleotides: TGTGCCAGCAGTTACCCCAGCGTACAGGGCTACGAGCAGTACTTC. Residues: CASSYPSVQGYEQYF.